These T cell receptor beta chains were read from a single sample in a study of blood T cell repertoires in COVID-19. Only in-frame clones appear in the TCRdb table, and some are missing; sequencing was by immunoSEQ multiplex PCR. This table holds 85,000 to 120,000 clones, approximately 84% found once. The sample comprised peripheral blood. Every receptor here comes from a woman in her sixties with acute or convalescent COVID-19. The CDR3 runs from the conserved cysteine through the conserved F or W. D genes are given only for firm matches. Size is omitted from some rows. Given values are once, few, many or a class for expanded clones.

size,D,J,V,DNA,CDR3
few,TRBD2,TRBJ2-5,TRBV9,TGTGCCAGCAGCGTAGGGCGGGGGGGTAACCAAGAGACCCAGTACTTC,CASSVGRGGNQETQYF
-,-,TRBJ1-2,TRBV19,TGTGCCAGTAATATCGGAAGGGGCAATGGCTACACCTTC,CASNIGRGNGYTF
-,-,TRBJ1-1,TRBV5-1,TGCGCCAGCAGCTTGGACCCTCAGGGTATGAACACTGAAGCTTTCTTT,CASSLDPQGMNTEAFF
-,-,TRBJ2-7,TRBV28,TGTGCCAGCAGTTTCTTTGGGACTCCGGGCGAGCAGTACTTC,CASSFFGTPGEQYF
-,TRBD1,TRBJ2-1,TRBV7-8,TGTGCCAGCAGCTCGGACAGGGGGCGTACTCCTATAGAATACAATGAGCAGTTCTTC,CASSSDRGRTPIEYNEQFF
-,-,TRBJ1-3,TRBV29-1,TGCAGCGTTGACTCCGGAACAGGGTCTGGAAACACCATATATTTT,CSVDSGTGSGNTIYF
-,-,TRBJ2-3,TRBV19,TGTGCCAGTAGTATCGGTTCCGGGGAGCCCACAGATACGCAGTATTTT,CASSIGSGEPTDTQYF
-,-,TRBJ1-2,TRBV6-4,TGTGCCAGCAAGGAGGACGGAACTAACTATGGCTACACCTTC,CASKEDGTNYGYTF
-,TRBD1,TRBJ1-3,TRBV9,TGTGCCAGCAGCGTAGTCGGCGAGGGAGGGGACAGGGTCTCTTTCGGAAACACCATATATTTT,CASSVVGEGGDRVSFGNTIYF
-,TRBD1,TRBJ2-7,TRBV5-5,TGTGCCAGCAGCTTGGAGGCAGGGGGCTCGGTTGCCTACGAGCAGTACTTC,CASSLEAGGSVAYEQYF
-,TRBD2,TRBJ2-2,TRBV5-1,TGCGCCAGCAGCTTCTCGAGGGAGGGAGGCACCGGGGAGCTGTTTTTT,CASSFSREGGTGELFF
-,-,TRBJ2-3,TRBV7-9,TGTGCCAGCAGCATTTTAATCGTTACAGATACGCAGTATTTT,CASSILIVTDTQYF
-,-,TRBJ1-1,TRBV19,TGTGCCAGTAGTCGGGGGAACACTGAAGCTTTCTTT,CASSRGNTEAFF
-,-,TRBJ1-4,TRBV30,TGTGCCTGGAGTCGGCGGCGAGGACTGTTTTTT,CAWSRRRGLFF
once,-,TRBJ1-6,TRBV5-4,TGTGCCAGCAGCGCGAAAAATTCACCCCTCCACTTT,CASSAKNSPLHF
-,-,TRBJ2-3,TRBV5-1,TGCGCCAGCAGCTTGCCCGGGGAGGATACGCAGTATTTT,CASSLPGEDTQYF
-,-,TRBJ2-3,TRBV19,TGTGCCAGTAGTATGGTGGGGCTCGACACAGATACGCAGTATTTT,CASSMVGLDTDTQYF
-,-,TRBJ1-1,TRBV11-1,TGTGCCAGCAGCTTATGGAGAGGATCGGACACTGAAGCTTTCTTT,CASSLWRGSDTEAFF
-,-,TRBJ1-1,TRBV3-1/TRBV3-2,TGTGCCAGCAGCCAGACAGACCTGAACACTGAAGCTTTCTTT,CASSQTDLNTEAFF
-,TRBD1,TRBJ1-1,TRBV7-9,TGTGCCAGCAGCTCGACAGGGGGGAACACTGAAGCTTTCTTT,CASSSTGGNTEAFF
-,-,TRBJ1-4,TRBV5-1,TGCGCCAGCAGCTCACAACAAGGCGGGGAAAAACTGTTTTTT,CASSSQQGGEKLFF
-,TRBD2,TRBJ2-3,TRBV7-6,TGTGCCAGCAGTTCACGGACTAGCGGGGGTGATACGCAGTATTTT,CASSSRTSGGDTQYF
-,-,TRBJ1-1,TRBV18,TGTGCCAGCTCACCGAACTTGAACACTGAAGCTTTCTTT,CASSPNLNTEAFF
-,TRBD1,TRBJ1-1,TRBV27,TGTGCCAGCAGTGCGGACAGGGGTGGCACTGAAGCTTTCTTT,CASSADRGGTEAFF
-,-,TRBJ1-1,TRBV19,TGTGCCAGTAATCCCCAGGTGGGGGCACTGAACACTGAAGCTTTCTTT,CASNPQVGALNTEAFF
-,TRBD1,TRBJ1-2,TRBV9,TGTGCCAGCAGCGTAGCTGGGGGACAGAACTATGGCTACACCTTC,CASSVAGGQNYGYTF
-,TRBD1,TRBJ1-6,TRBV9,TGTGCCAGCAGCGGGACAGGGGGCTTCCATTCACCCCTCCACTTT,CASSGTGGFHSPLHF
-,-,TRBJ1-6,TRBV3-1/TRBV3-2,TGTGCCAGCAGCTTACGGGACTCAAATTCACCCCTCCACTTT,CASSLRDSNSPLHF
-,-,TRBJ1-2,TRBV14,TGTGCCAGCAGCCAAGGGCAGGGACTGAACTATGGCTACACCTTC,CASSQGQGLNYGYTF
-,-,TRBJ2-2,TRBV11-2,TGTGCCAGCAGCCCTACCGGGTTGGGCGGGGAGCTGTTTTTT,CASSPTGLGGELFF
-,TRBD1,TRBJ1-1,TRBV27,TGTGCCAGCAGTCGACAGGGGTGGACTGAAGCTTTCTTT,CASSRQGWTEAFF
-,-,TRBJ2-4,TRBV9,TGTGCCAGCAGCGGACCCTGGCGGGGCGCCTCCTGGGTAAAAAACATTCAGTACTTC,CASSGPWRGASWVKNIQYF
-,-,TRBJ2-2,TRBV27,TGTGCCAGCAGTTTCCGGGCCCTCCAAGGGGGTAGCACCGGGGAGCTGTTTTTT,CASSFRALQGGSTGELFF
-,-,TRBJ2-2,TRBV27,TGTGCCAGCAGCAGGACTAACACCGGGGAGCTGTTTTTT,CASSRTNTGELFF
once,-,TRBJ2-3,TRBV19,TGTGCCAGTAGTATAGCGGGCAGGGTAGTAGGTACGCAGTATTTT,CASSIAGRVVGTQYF
-,-,TRBJ2-1,TRBV29-1,TGCAGCGTAGGGGATAGCGGAAGCCCGTACAATGAGCAGTTCTTC,CSVGDSGSPYNEQFF
-,TRBD1,TRBJ1-2,TRBV3-1/TRBV3-2,TGTGCCAGCAGCCAGGGACAGGGGACCGGCTCTGGCTACACCTTC,CASSQGQGTGSGYTF
-,TRBD1,TRBJ1-5,TRBV19,TGTGCCAGTAGTGGGTCAGGGGGGTACAATCAGCCCCAGCATTTT,CASSGSGGYNQPQHF
-,TRBD2,TRBJ2-3,TRBV5-1,TGCGCCAGCAGCTCAAGGGGACTAGCGGGGGGAGGGACAACAGATACGCAGTATTTT,CASSSRGLAGGGTTDTQYF
-,-,TRBJ2-2,TRBV5-1,TGCGCCAGCAGCTTGGTGGGGGGTCACACCGGGGAGCTGTTTTTT,CASSLVGGHTGELFF
-,TRBD1,TRBJ1-6,TRBV14,TGTGCCAGCAGCCCCTGGGACAGGGGGCGATCACCCCTCCACTTT,CASSPWDRGRSPLHF
-,-,TRBJ2-7,TRBV18,TGTGCCAGCTCACCACCCGGCGGGCCCTACGAGCAGTACTTC,CASSPPGGPYEQYF
-,TRBD2,TRBJ2-7,TRBV7-8,TGTGCCAGCAGCCTAATGGGGACTAGCGGGGGGGTATCCTACGAGCAGTACTTC,CASSLMGTSGGVSYEQYF
-,-,TRBJ2-2,TRBV6-1,TGTGCCAGCAGTGAAGTTTCTGGGGCCCTGAACACCGGGGAGCTGTTTTTT,CASSEVSGALNTGELFF
-,-,TRBJ1-2,TRBV5-1,TGCGCCAGCAGCTTGTATTCTGAGGGTGGGGGCTACACCTTC,CASSLYSEGGGYTF
-,-,TRBJ2-1,TRBV7-9,TGTGCCAGCAGCATACAGTTCCCCAATGAGCAGTTCTTC,CASSIQFPNEQFF
-,-,TRBJ2-5,TRBV5-4,TGTGCCAGCAGCCCCGAGTTAGCGGCGCAAGAGACCCAGTACTTC,CASSPELAAQETQYF
-,TRBD1,TRBJ1-2,TRBV28,TGTGCCAGCGTTAAGACGGGACAGGGGTTCTATGGCTACACCTTC,CASVKTGQGFYGYTF
-,-,TRBJ2-5,TRBV11-2,TGTGCCAGCAGCTTTATCCAAGAGACCCAGTACTTC,CASSFIQETQYF
once,TRBD2,TRBJ2-5,TRBV3-1/TRBV3-2,TGTGCCAGCAGCCGAAGCGGGGGTCTAGAGACCCAGTACTTC,CASSRSGGLETQYF
-,-,TRBJ1-4,TRBV6-2/TRBV6-3,TGTGCCAGCAGCTCCTTTGGGGCAGGCCAAGAAAAACTGTTTTTT,CASSSFGAGQEKLFF
-,-,TRBJ1-1,TRBV5-1,TGCGCCAGCAGCTTGGAGCAGGGAAGAGGAACTGAAGCTTTCTTT,CASSLEQGRGTEAFF
once,-,TRBJ1-5,TRBV7-3,TGTGCCAGCAGCTCCTATTCGGGTCAGCCCCAGCATTTT,CASSSYSGQPQHF
-,TRBD1,TRBJ2-7,TRBV2,TGTGCCAGCAGTGGCCGGACAGGTGATTACGAGCAGTACTTC,CASSGRTGDYEQYF
-,TRBD2,TRBJ2-3,TRBV28,TGTGCCAGCAGTCGCCAGCGGGAGAGGACAGATACGCAGTATTTT,CASSRQRERTDTQYF
once,TRBD2,TRBJ2-1,TRBV27,TGTGCCAGCAGTTTGGGGACTAGAAGTTACAATGAGCAGTTCTTC,CASSLGTRSYNEQFF
-,-,TRBJ1-1,TRBV5-4,TGTGCCAGCAGCTTGGGTCGCGGACAGTACACTGAAGCTTTCTTT,CASSLGRGQYTEAFF
-,-,TRBJ2-1,TRBV5-5,TGTGCCAGCAGCTTGGCAGACAGTTACAATGAGCAGTTCTTC,CASSLADSYNEQFF